The 4 T cell receptor beta chains listed next were all sequenced from one sample in a study of metastatic and nonmetastatic thyroid tumors. TCRdb reprocessed the PCR reads via MiXCR. The data contain around 25,000 clones, more than 12% of them seen just once; the ten biggest clones take up approximately 3.3%. There were no patients who had received any treatment before thyroid surgery. The sample consisted of blood. These receptors came from a female donor with papillary thyroid cancer or a benign thyroid nodule (not recorded which). Some clones in this sample may be carry-over from other donors' samples.

This clone was observed many times. The rearrangement links TRBV30 to TRBJ2-1; 7 positions match TRBD2. The CDR3 length is 13 residues. Trimming took 5 bases from V and 8 from J; bases not matched to a gene: 9. Germline V gene lookup returns CDR1 GTSNPN and CDR2 SVGIG (reference sequence). CDR3 sequence reads: CAWSEGGPHEQFF. The CDR3 DNA is TGTGCCTGGTCCGAGGGAGGGCCCCATGAGCAGTTCTTC.

Many counts were recorded for this clone. V and J are TRBV11-2 and TRBJ2-2, with TRBD2 as a possible D gene (5 bases). The V end was cut by 0 bases, the J end by 3 bases, with 11 bases between. Germline loops: CDR1 SGHAT, CDR2 FQNNGV. The length of the CDR3 is 16 residues. Here the CDR3 DNA reads TGTGCCAGCAGCTTAGACCAGCGGATTTACACCGGGGAGCTGTTTTTT. It specifies CASSLDQRIYTGELFF.

This clone was observed at least ten times. V and J are TRBV28 and TRBJ2-1; weak D call: TRBD2 (6 bases). CDR3 length: 19 amino acids. In germline, CDR1 is MDHEN, CDR2 SYDVKM. The V end was cut by 2 bases, the J end by 0 bases, with 20 bases between. CDR3 sequence: CASSLVIVLAPISYNEQFF. CDR3 sequence (DNA): TGTGCCAGCAGTTTAGTTATAGTCCTAGCGCCCATCTCCTACAATGAGCAGTTCTTC.

The V gene is TRBV11-2, the J gene TRBJ2-3; D is perhaps TRBD2 (6 bases). Germline loops: CDR1 SGHAT, CDR2 FQNNGV. V lost 3 bases, J lost 2 bases, and 12 bases lay in between. The CDR3 extends over 15 amino acids. DNA for the CDR3: TGTGCCAGCAGCTTTCGGACTATCGTCACAGATACGCAGTATTTT. Protein: CASSFRTIVTDTQYF. Looking up the rest from reference TRBV11-2 and TRBJ2-3 gives the full variable domain: EAGVAQSPRYKIIEKRQSVAFWCNPISGHATLYWYQQILGQGPKLLIQFQNNGVVDDSQLPKDRFSAERLKGVDSTLKIQPAKLEDSAVYLCASSFRTIVTDTQYFGPGTRLTVL.